The clone carrying this TCR beta chain was counted ten times or more. This specimen comes from a study of regulatory T cells in long-lasting Graves disease. Arm-PCR of CDR3 regions and iRepertoire HTBI primers were used to build TCR beta libraries. TCRdb reprocessed the multiplex PCR reads with MiXCR, giving one entry per CDR3 protein. This sample has approximately 400,000 distinct CDR3 sequences; 12% occur once, and the top ten carry approximately 17%. Germline V gene data show CDR1 as ENHRY and CDR2 as SYGVKD. This CDR3 spans 16 amino acids. The V gene lost 3 bases and the J gene lost 0 bases, with 13 bases spanning the gap. Time point noted: newly diagnosed GD, antithyroid drugs for less than 3 months. Extracted RNA from PBMCs served as the source of the TCR library. By American Thyroid Association guidelines, Graves' disease was diagnosed in the cohort. Peripheral blood, at roughly 8.4 milliliters, went into EDTA tubes.

These same data were also listed under a study on T cells in Graves' hyperthyroidism and ophthalmopathy. That report adds: Initially, a first-round RT-PCR of the TCR CDR3 employed the HTBI primer set. Among thyroid clonotypes expanded above 0.001, most also appeared in blood.

This chain links TRBV10-3 with TRBJ2-3, with D hard to call. The sample here was peripheral blood mononuclear cells (PBMCs), taken at new diagnosis, from a patient treated with antithyroid drugs. The TCR originated in a woman under 30 with Graves disease. CDR3 coding DNA: TGTGCCATCAGTGATCACGTCAAGTCTAGCACAGATACGCAGTATTTT. Protein: CAISDHVKSSTDTQYF.